Listed here is a single TCR beta chain. The data belong to a study of shared clonotypes between healthy human individuals. Germline-derived CDR1 and CDR2 are SQVTM and ANQGSEA. The CDR3 runs to 16 residues. With V trimmed by 8 bases and J by 3 bases, 17 bases remained unmatched. CD45RO-negative cells were positively selected for CCR7, leaving out terminally differentiated effector memory CD45RA+ cells. All donors qualified as healthy HIV-negative adults and had experienced no recent acute infections or vaccinations. Every donor was a Caucasian adult from Nashville, Tennessee. The data were produced by immunoSEQ multiplex PCR, yet TCRdb's version contains in-frame clones alone and is incomplete. The profile shows around 1.9 million clones, about 93% of them singletons.

The sequenced sample was naive CD8+ T cells from PBMCs. This sequence joins TRBV29-1 and TRBJ2-7; 9 positions agree with TRBD1. The TCR was taken from a man between 18 and 29 years old in good health. Some clones in this sample may be carry-over from other donors' samples. The CDR3 coding sequence is TGCAGCTCTAAGTTAAACGATGGGACAGGGAACTACGAGCAGTACTTC. Its translation: CSSKLNDGTGNYEQYF.